This T cell receptor beta chain was sequenced in a study of memory CD8 T cells in hepatitis C reinfection (TCRdb year 2017). Background on the whole study: Among the donors, three cleared two back-to-back HCV infections on their own, whereas two got rid of a primary infection but ended up chronically infected after reinfection. HCV reinfection was defined as a positive HCV RNA test following two negative tests taken at least 60 days apart. Pre-reinfection samples were collected between 55 and 20 weeks before reinfection was detected. The TCR beta repertoire of virus-specific CD8 T cells was tracked longitudinally in about five donors across an HCV reinfection episode. Between about 2009 and 2012, several reinfection cases with stored pre-reinfection samples were identified. Participants who had resolved a prior HCV infection were followed every 3 months in the reinfection study.

Deletion took 6 bases off V and 5 bases off J, with a span of 16 bases between the germline ends. Including cysteine and phenylalanine, the CDR3 has 14 amino acids. Only CDR3 DNA remains: 42 bases, in frame from the first base. The CDR1 and CDR2 encoded by the germline V gene (reference sequence) are MNHEY and SMNVEV. Library preparation used the immunoSEQ multiplex PCR assay. Genomic DNA was extracted from sorted cells, and the TCR beta V, D and J regions were sequenced by Adaptive Biotechnologies' automated high-throughput method. A two-step, bias-controlled multiplex PCR was used to amplify the CDR3 regions. An Illumina instrument was used to sequence the amplified TCR beta libraries. As for the original processing: Demultiplexed reads were processed to reduce amplification and sequencing bias, and CDR3 sequences were assigned to gene families using the IMGT database. ImmunoSEQ software version 2.0 was used to analyze the repertoire data. Clonotype lists were filtered to remove out-of-frame sequences as well as sequences containing stop codons in the CDR3. Clonotypes with a frequency below 0.01% were excluded because such low-frequency clonotypes corresponded to less than one cell. Richness was calculated by dividing observed richness by input cell number, and evenness was calculated by dividing Shannon entropy by log observed richness. Repertoire diversity and the similarity between time points were measured using Simpson diversity and Morisita-Horn overlap indices. Clonotypes were grouped as dominant (>1%), sub-dominant (0.5-0.99%), low abundance (0.1-0.49%) or lowest abundance (<0.1%). A germline index was calculated as total CDR3 length minus total nucleotide additions, divided by total CDR3 length. What TCRdb holds here is the immuneACCESS table cut down to in-frame rearrangements. Part of the clones is not present; checked against another copy, under half of the missing clones reflect an unresolved V gene, and the others are unexplained. V and J calls and clone size are copied from that table; D and trimming were computed from the DNA. For this sample the table gives about 50,000 clones, of which under 90% were detected only once. Approximately 1% of the sample rests with the top ten.

The sample's time point label, decoded: pre-reinfection, 55 to 20 weeks before reinfection detection. Sorted cells were sequenced directly ex vivo, without in vitro expansion prior to TCR sequencing. The donors, who were people who inject drugs, were enrolled in the Montreal Acute Hepatitis C Cohort Study (HEPCO) in Canada. As controls, total naive CD8 T cells were sorted as viable CD3+ CD8+ CD45RO- cells from two donors at all three reinfection time points. Before sorting, cryopreserved peripheral blood mononuclear cells were thawed and CD8 T cells were purified from those thawed cells. CD8 T cells were enriched by negative selection with the MACS CD8+ T cell Isolation Kit. Cells were sorted on a BD FACSAria II sorter using FACSDiva software, and FlowJo was used for data analysis. The investigation overall reported the following: Because only four to six donors were included, definitive conclusions about public clonotypes linked to secondary clearance could not be reached by the study.

In this sample, this clone turned up a few times. Its antigen specificity is not known. No much larger clonotype is one base removed from it; base qualities were not supplied. The receptor chain draws on TRBV27 and TRBJ1-1; the D gene identity is not certain. Sequencing used naive CD8+ T cells sorted from blood. The sample's cell subset or site, from its label and the paper: total naive CD8+CD45RO- T cells. The origin of this receptor is a man aged 18 to 29 with hepatitis C virus infection. The CDR3 amino acid sequence is: CASSLNPWRTEAFF. The nucleotide sequence is given as TGTGCCAGCAGCCTTAATCCCTGGCGGACTGAAGCTTTCTTT.